The rows below give T cell receptor beta chains drawn from one sample of a study of blood T cells in healthy people across ages. MiXCR, run by TCRdb on the 5' RACE reads, gives a single entry per CDR3 protein. The sample lists 600,000 to 650,000 distinct CDR3 sequences; about 53% were seen once. Sequencing was performed on blood. The source is a man aged 60-69 years in good health. Both conserved end residues are part of each CDR3. D genes are given only for firm matches. Size tells how often a clone was seen (once, few, many) or the class of an expanded clone, and some rows leave it out.

J,D,size,V,CDR3,DNA
TRBJ2-7,NA,NA,TRBV28,CASKAPGGYEQYF,TGTGCCAGCAAAGCCCCCGGGGGTTACGAGCAGTACTTC
TRBJ1-6,TRBD1,NA,TRBV4-1,CASSHYGTGQNSPLHF,TGCGCCAGCAGCCACTACGGGACAGGGCAGAACTCACCCCTCCACTTT
TRBJ1-1,NA,NA,TRBV5-1,CASSLSAGATNTEAFF,TGCGCCAGCAGCTTATCAGCAGGGGCTACGAACACTGAAGCTTTCTTT
TRBJ1-2,NA,NA,TRBV6-5,CASSSTTGGYGYTF,TGTGCCAGCAGTTCCACAACCGGGGGCTATGGCTACACCTTC
TRBJ2-7,NA,NA,TRBV2,CASSSDGYSYEQYF,TGTGCCAGCAGTTCGGACGGTTACTCCTACGAGCAGTACTTC
TRBJ2-7,NA,NA,TRBV6-2/TRBV6-3,CASSPIQGSSYEQYF,TGTGCCAGCAGCCCCATCCAGGGGTCCTCCTACGAGCAGTACTTC
TRBJ1-1,TRBD1,once,TRBV7-2,CASSLGFRGPKNEAFF,TGTGCCAGCAGCTTAGGGTTCAGGGGGCCGAAGAATGAAGCTTTCTTT
TRBJ1-6,NA,few,TRBV6-5,CASSYTSSYNSPLHF,TGTGCCAGCAGTTACACGAGTTCCTATAATTCACCCCTCCACTTT
TRBJ2-1,TRBD1,NA,TRBV7-9,CASMSGTGQGEQFF,TGTGCCAGCATGTCAGGGACAGGGCAGGGTGAGCAGTTCTTC
TRBJ2-3,TRBD1,NA,TRBV20-1,CSATGVGTDTQYF,TGCAGCGCCACAGGGGTAGGCACAGATACGCAGTATTTT
TRBJ2-5,TRBD2,NA,TRBV29-1,CSVAPSGGGETQYF,TGCAGCGTAGCCCCTAGCGGGGGTGGCGAGACCCAGTACTTC
TRBJ2-7,TRBD1,NA,TRBV20-1,CRGQADEQYF,TGCAGAGGACAGGCAGATGAGCAGTACTTC
TRBJ1-2,TRBD1,NA,TRBV3-1,CASSQSESGGGYTF,TGTGCCAGCAGCCAATCGGAATCAGGGGGAGGCTACACCTTC
TRBJ1-2,NA,NA,TRBV27,CASKKPGNGNYGYTF,TGTGCCAGCAAAAAGCCCGGGAACGGGAACTATGGCTACACCTTC
TRBJ2-7,TRBD1,many,TRBV15,CATSRDQRTGDEQYF,TGTGCCACCAGCAGAGATCAAAGGACAGGGGACGAGCAGTACTTC
TRBJ1-5,TRBD1,NA,TRBV27,CASSFGRTGAYSNQPQHF,TGTGCCAGCAGTTTTGGGCGGACAGGGGCTTATAGCAATCAGCCCCAGCATTTT
TRBJ2-1,TRBD2,few,TRBV4-1,CASSRERLAPYNEQFF,TGCGCCAGCAGTCGGGAGAGACTAGCGCCCTACAATGAGCAGTTCTTC
TRBJ2-3,NA,NA,TRBV5-1,CASSLAGGQSTQYF,TGCGCCAGCAGCTTGGCCGGGGGGCAGAGTACGCAGTATTTT
TRBJ2-1,NA,NA,TRBV20-1,CSAPRGTGFQFF,TGCAGTGCCCCCAGGGGGACTGGGTTTCAGTTCTTC
TRBJ2-5,TRBD2,many,TRBV10-3,CAISGQLGLGAQETQYF,TGTGCCATCAGTGGTCAATTGGGACTAGGGGCCCAAGAGACCCAGTACTTC
TRBJ2-1,NA,NA,TRBV7-2,CASSLAGTPPGFF,TGTGCCAGCAGCTTAGCGGGGACTCCCCCGGGGTTCTTC
TRBJ1-6,NA,NA,TRBV7-9,CASSLDLGAGNSPLHF,TGTGCCAGCAGCTTAGATTTGGGGGCAGGTAATTCACCCCTCCACTTT
TRBJ1-2,NA,NA,TRBV9,CASSVRGPQRGYTF,TGTGCCAGCAGCGTACGGGGGCCGCAGCGCGGCTACACCTTC
TRBJ2-7,NA,NA,TRBV3-1,CASSKGYEQYF,TGTGCCAGCAGCAAGGGGTACGAGCAGTACTTC
TRBJ1-4,TRBD1,many,TRBV28,CASSSGTGGEKLFF,TGTGCCAGCAGCTCCGGGACAGGGGGTGAAAAACTGTTTTTT
TRBJ1-4,NA,NA,TRBV27,CASSRRQGGGEKLFF,TGTGCCAGCAGCCGCAGGCAGGGAGGGGGTGAAAAACTGTTTTTT
TRBJ2-7,NA,NA,TRBV11-2,CASSLGPNSYEQYF,TGTGCCAGCAGCTTAGGCCCGAACTCCTACGAGCAGTACTTC
TRBJ1-4,NA,few,TRBV5-1,CASSWDTQEKLFF,TGCGCCAGCAGCTGGGACACGCAAGAAAAACTGTTTTTT
TRBJ1-5,NA,few,TRBV20-1,CSAREVGKVDQPQHF,TGCAGTGCTAGAGAGGTGGGTAAGGTCGATCAGCCCCAGCATTTT
TRBJ1-4,TRBD1,NA,TRBV4-1,CASSLDEGTGGEKLFF,TGCGCCAGCAGCCTCGACGAAGGGACAGGGGGCGAAAAACTGTTTTTT
TRBJ2-2,TRBD2,NA,TRBV12-5,CASGFTERGGDGELFF,TGTGCTAGTGGTTTCACGGAGCGGGGGGGCGACGGGGAGCTGTTTTTT
TRBJ2-3,NA,NA,TRBV5-6,CASSLVTVGDTQYF,TGTGCCAGCAGCTTGGTGACAGTAGGAGATACGCAGTATTTT
TRBJ2-7,TRBD2,NA,TRBV7-9,CASSLLAGVQEQYF,TGTGCCAGCAGCTTACTAGCGGGGGTTCAAGAGCAGTACTTC
TRBJ2-3,NA,NA,TRBV11-2,CASSSGTGITDTQYF,TGTGCCAGCAGCTCAGGGACGGGTATCACAGATACGCAGTATTTT
TRBJ2-3,TRBD2,few,TRBV25-1,CASSEYGGTSGGSNTDTQYF,TGTGCCAGCAGTGAATACGGTGGGACTAGCGGGGGATCAAACACAGATACGCAGTATTTT
TRBJ2-3,TRBD2,NA,TRBV5-1,CASSSTSGGPRNTQYF,TGCGCCAGCAGCTCCACTAGCGGGGGTCCCCGAAATACGCAGTATTTT
TRBJ2-5,TRBD2,NA,TRBV5-1,CASSFSGEKETQYF,TGCGCCAGCAGCTTTAGCGGGGAAAAAGAGACCCAGTACTTC
TRBJ2-1,NA,few,TRBV6-5,CASSYNVGTNNEQFF,TGTGCCAGCAGTTACAATGTGGGGACGAACAATGAGCAGTTCTTC
TRBJ1-1,NA,NA,TRBV3-1,CASSPLRESTEAFF,TGTGCCAGCAGCCCACTTAGAGAGAGCACTGAAGCTTTCTTT
TRBJ2-4,TRBD1,NA,TRBV7-2,CASSLGRTGGWTKNIQYF,TGTGCCAGCAGCTTAGGCCGGACAGGGGGCTGGACCAAAAACATTCAGTACTTC
TRBJ1-2,NA,NA,TRBV7-2,CASSLEGGMGYTF,TGTGCCAGCAGCTTAGAGGGGGGGATGGGCTACACCTTC
TRBJ2-1,NA,NA,TRBV9,CASSKRTAYNEQFF,TGTGCCAGCAGCAAAAGGACGGCATACAATGAGCAGTTCTTC
TRBJ2-1,TRBD1,NA,TRBV2,CASTRTGVGEQFF,TGTGCCAGCACCAGGACAGGGGTAGGTGAGCAGTTCTTC
TRBJ2-7,TRBD1,NA,TRBV5-1,CASSLGGQGWDEQYF,TGCGCCAGCAGCTTGGGGGGACAGGGATGGGACGAGCAGTACTTC
TRBJ2-5,NA,few,TRBV10-3,CAISESTAQETQYF,TGTGCCATCAGTGAGTCGACAGCCCAAGAGACCCAGTACTTC
TRBJ1-6,TRBD1,NA,TRBV3-1,CASSQEPTGMGSPLHF,TGTGCCAGCAGCCAAGAACCGACAGGGATGGGGTCACCCCTCCACTTT
TRBJ2-7,NA,NA,TRBV29-1,CSVEVGEQYF,TGCAGCGTTGAGGTGGGGGAGCAGTACTTC
TRBJ2-5,NA,NA,TRBV28,CAAGFSGRETQYF,TGTGCCGCCGGTTTTTCAGGGAGAGAGACCCAGTACTTC
TRBJ2-7,NA,NA,TRBV4-1,CASSQRSGPTLGEQYF,TGCGCCAGCAGTCAAAGGTCGGGACCGACCCTCGGAGAGCAGTACTTC
TRBJ2-3,NA,NA,TRBV10-3,CAIGITDTQYF,TGTGCCATCGGGATCACAGATACGCAGTATTTT
TRBJ2-1,NA,few,TRBV12-3/TRBV12-4,CASGSGGHVYNEQFF,TGTGCCAGCGGTTCGGGGGGACATGTATACAATGAGCAGTTCTTC
TRBJ2-5,TRBD1,NA,TRBV3-1,CASSLQGEWTQYF,TGTGCCAGCAGCCTACAGGGGGAGTGGACCCAGTACTTC
TRBJ2-5,TRBD2,NA,TRBV5-4,CASGKGREKTQYF,TGTGCCAGCGGGAAGGGGAGGGAGAAGACCCAGTACTTC
TRBJ2-5,NA,NA,TRBV6-5,CASSYARVQETQYF,TGTGCCAGCAGTTACGCAAGGGTCCAAGAGACCCAGTACTTC
TRBJ2-3,TRBD2,NA,TRBV6-2/TRBV6-3,CASSSGTSRPDTQYF,TGTGCCAGCAGCTCCGGGACTAGCCGGCCAGATACGCAGTATTTT
TRBJ2-1,NA,NA,TRBV3-1,CASSQDSLGGPYNEQFF,TGTGCCAGCAGCCAAGATTCGCTGGGGGGACCCTACAATGAGCAGTTCTTC
TRBJ2-5,NA,few,TRBV10-2,CASSEGGQETQYF,TGCGCCAGCAGTGAAGGGGGACAAGAGACCCAGTACTTC
TRBJ2-7,NA,NA,TRBV7-2,CASSFGQQFYERYF,TGTGCCAGCAGCTTTGGCCAGCAGTTCTACGAGCGGTACTTC
TRBJ2-7,NA,NA,TRBV10-3,CAISGNGYEQYF,TGTGCCATCAGTGGGAACGGGTACGAGCAGTACTTC